The clone carrying this TCR beta chain was seen at least ten times. What it recognizes is unknown. The time point was: persistent/refractory GD, antithyroid drugs over 5 years with positive TRAb. TCR sequences were obtained from RNA taken from PBMCs. The data are from a study of regulatory T cells in long-lasting Graves disease. Study overall: The study counted Graves' disease as persistent given over 5 years of antithyroid drugs and positive TSH receptor antibodies. Findings and caveats of the study: Favoring TRBV28, TRBJ1-2 and TRBJ2-5 was a feature seen in persistent disease. For persistent Graves' patients, TCR diversity was lower than for newly diagnosed ones.

Building of the TCR beta libraries involved iRepertoire HTBI primers and Arm-PCR of CDR3 regions. In the authors' workflow: Samples revealed fewer than 65 TRBV and roughly 15 TRBJ segments. TCRdb analysed the multiplex PCR reads with MiXCR anew, one entry per CDR3 protein. The V and J calls come from TCRdb's annotation, not from the publication. The table lists more than 650,000 distinct CDR3 sequences, 30% of them singletons. The V gene's germline CDR1 is DFQATT and CDR2 SNEGSKA (reference sequence). The CDR3 is 11 residues long. Trimming stripped 3 bases from V and 6 bases from J, with 8 bases between.

The chain has TRBV20-1 and TRBJ1-1, with no clear D. This clonotype originated in a female donor with Graves disease. Here the sequenced sample was peripheral blood mononuclear cells (PBMCs), taken when the disease was refractory, from a patient treated with antithyroid drugs. CDR3 in amino acids: CSASEDAEAFF. CDR3 sequence (DNA): TGCAGTGCTAGCGAGGACGCTGAAGCTTTCTTT.